The 17 T cell receptor beta chains given below trace back to one sample, sequenced in a study of shared clonotypes between healthy human individuals. TCRdb's table, derived via immunoSEQ multiplex PCR, lists solely in-frame clones and lacks some. Here the sample spans some 1,100,000 clones, around 78% being singletons. Sequences were obtained from memory CD4+ T cells from PBMCs. As to subset: CD45RA-negative fraction. These receptors all come from a man between 18 and 35 years old in good health. Some clones in this sample may be carry-over from other donors' samples.

This sequence joins TRBV7-9 and TRBJ2-7, with TRBD2 matching over 7 bases. Germline V CDR1 and CDR2: SEHNR, FQNEAQ (reference sequence). The CDR3 runs 15 residues. J lost 0 bases, V lost 5 bases, and 7 bases had no gene match. CDR3 coding DNA: TGTGCCAGCAGCCCGGGGGGTGGGGACTCCTACGAGCAGTACTTC. Translated: CASSPGGGDSYEQYF.

The chain has TRBV7-6 and TRBJ2-7; TRBD2 might be the D (5 bases). The germline CDR1 and CDR2 sequences are SGHVS and FNYEAQ. The V end was cut by 4 bases, the J end by 0 bases, with 10 bases between. The CDR3 length is 14 residues. The DNA for the CDR3 is TGTGCCAGCAGCTGGCAAGGGAGCTCCTACGAGCAGTACTTC. Encoded protein: CASSWQGSSYEQYF.

The chain uses TRBV11-2 and TRBJ2-7; D ambiguous. The V gene's germline CDR1 is SGHAT and CDR2 FQNNGV. This CDR3 spans 14 amino acids. V was pared by 5 bases and J by 3 bases, with 14 bases between. CDR3 residues: CASSIVGKDYEQYF. The CDR3 DNA follows: TGTGCCAGCAGCATCGTAGGGAAGGACTACGAGCAGTACTTC.

The chain carries TRBV19 and TRBJ2-1; possibly TRBD1 or TRBD2 for D (5 bases each). The CDR3 has 14 amino acids. Germline V gene lookup returns CDR1 LNHDA and CDR2 SQIVND (reference sequence). Trimming removed 3 bases from V and 1 base from J, with 7 bases in between. The CDR3 here is CASSIGASYNEQFF. The CDR3 coding sequence is TGTGCCAGTAGTATCGGGGCTTCCTACAATGAGCAGTTCTTC. Drawing the rest from reference TRBV19 and TRBJ2-1, the complete variable domain is DGGITQSPKYLFRKEGQNVTLSCEQNLNHDAMYWYRQDPGQGLRLIYYSQIVNDFQKGDIAEGYSVSREKKESFPLTVTSAQKNPTAFYLCASSIGASYNEQFFGPGTRLTVL.

The chain has TRBV4-1 and TRBJ1-1; 11 positions agree with TRBD1. The CDR3 is 16 residues long. V shed 5 bases, J shed 4 bases, and the junction held 9 bases outside the gene matches. Germline CDR1 reads MGHRA; CDR2 reads YSYEKL. The CDR3 sequence is CASSTRGQGVGTEAFF. In DNA, the CDR3 is TGCGCCAGCAGCACCCGGGGACAGGGGGTAGGCACTGAAGCTTTCTTT.

This chain links TRBV5-1 with TRBJ2-6; possible D gene TRBD2, 6 bases. Per the germline V gene, CDR1 is SGHRS and CDR2 is YFSETQ. This CDR3 is 16 amino acids long. The V gene lost 7 bases and the J gene lost 0 bases, with 14 bases spanning the gap. The CDR3 is CASSARGSSGANVLTF. As DNA, the CDR3 is TGCGCCAGCTCGGCGCGGGGCAGCTCTGGGGCCAACGTCCTGACTTTC.

Comments on this clone: The junction departs from the called germline gene at one end, perhaps through a read error. The chain employs TRBV5-1 and TRBJ2-7, with 7 bases identical to TRBD1. The CDR3 spans 13 residues. Germline values: CDR1 SGHRS, CDR2 YFSETQ. In nucleotides, the CDR3 is TGCGCCAGCAGCTCACAGGGGACCGACACTTACGACTTC. It translates to CASSSQGTDTYDF.

The chain uses TRBV5-1 and TRBJ2-5, with 10 nucleotides matching TRBD2. With 4 bases clipped from V and 4 bases from J, the junction kept 4 bases outside the gene matches. CDR3 size: 14 residues. The germline gives CDR1 SGHRS, CDR2 YFSETQ. CDR3 protein: CASSEGLAPETQYF. The CDR3 DNA sequence: TGCGCCAGCAGCGAGGGACTAGCGCCAGAGACCCAGTACTTC.

V usage is TRBV28 and J usage is TRBJ1-2; D unresolved. This CDR3 is 12 amino acids long. Germline V gene lookup returns CDR1 MDHEN and CDR2 SYDVKM. V lost 2 bases, J lost 6 bases, and 7 bases lay in between. CDR3 in DNA: TGTGCCAGCAGTTTACTTGTCCATGGCTACACCTTC. It specifies CASSLLVHGYTF.

This clone has a handful of counts. This chain links TRBV27 with TRBJ2-5; 10 bases agree with TRBD1. V trimming: 2 bases; J trimming: 4 bases; junction bases outside the gene matches: 4. CDR1 MNHEY and CDR2 SMNVEV come from the germline V gene (reference sequence). This CDR3 is 15 amino acids long. As DNA, the CDR3 is TGTGCCAGCAGTTTAAGGGACAGGGGTCGAGAGACCCAGTACTTC. Protein: CASSLRDRGRETQYF.

The table lists this clone with a count of one. This chain connects TRBV7-8 to TRBJ2-3; 9 nucleotides align to TRBD2. CDR3 length: 16 residues. The V gene end was trimmed by 5 bases and the J gene end by 1 base; junction bases not matched to a gene: 7. Germline V gene data show CDR1 as SGHVS and CDR2 as FQNEAQ. This CDR3 reads CASSLGLASRTDTQYF. The CDR3 DNA is TGTGCCAGCAGCCTCGGACTAGCGAGTCGCACAGATACGCAGTATTTT.

The chain links TRBV10-1 to TRBJ2-2; TRBD1 matches at 7 bases. The germline V gene has CDR1 WNHNN and CDR2 SYGVQD (reference sequence). The length of the CDR3 is 14 residues. V gave up 4 bases and J gave up 3 bases; unmatched junction bases: 2. The CDR3 DNA follows: TGCGCCAGCAGTGGACAGGGCTACACCGGGGAGCTGTTTTTT. Translated, it gives CASSGQGYTGELFF.

CDR3 DNA: TGTGCCAGCAGATGGACGACCACCGGGGAGCTGTTTTTT. It translates to CASRWTTTGELFF. This chain links TRBV28 with TRBJ2-2, with D unclear. Germline CDR1 is MDHEN and CDR2 is SYDVKM. The CDR3 consists of 13 residues. The V end lost 6 bases, the J end lost 4 bases, and 9 bases lay between the germline ends.

This clone turned up a few times. The chain recombines TRBV6-6 with TRBJ2-7; 11 bases line up with TRBD2. With V trimmed by 6 bases and J by 2 bases, 9 bases remained unmatched. The CDR3 length is 16 residues. Germline V gene sequence: CDR1 MNHNY, CDR2 SVGAGI (reference sequence). The CDR3 here is CASSQGTSGLTYEQYF. In DNA, the CDR3 is TGTGCCAGCAGCCAGGGGACTAGCGGTTTAACCTACGAGCAGTACTTC.

V usage is TRBV5-8 and J usage is TRBJ2-3; 9 bases align to TRBD2. The CDR3 covers 17 residues. Per the germline V gene, CDR1 is SGHTS and CDR2 is YDEGEE. V gave up 4 bases and J gave up 4 bases; unmatched junction bases: 13. CDR3 in DNA: TGTGCCAGCAGCGACCCCCTGAGTAGCGGGAGCGCAGATACGCAGTATTTT. Translating it yields CASSDPLSSGSADTQYF. The full variable domain, with the rest looked up from reference TRBV5-8 and TRBJ2-3, is EAGVTQSPTHLIKTRGQQATLRCSPISGHTSVYWYQQALGLGLQFLLWYDEGEERNRGNFPPRFSGRQFPNYSSELNVNALELEDSALYLCASSDPLSSGSADTQYFGPGTRLTVL.

This clone was picked up a small number of times. This chain joins TRBV19 and TRBJ1-4, with TRBD1 as a possible D gene (5 bases). The germline gives CDR1 LNHDA, CDR2 SQIVND (reference sequence). Trimming pared 9 bases from V and 0 bases from J, leaving 20 bases between. This CDR3 is 17 amino acids long. The CDR3 region has the DNA TGTGCCAGCAACATCGGGCCTAAAGGGGCAACTAATGAAAAACTGTTTTTT. It encodes CASNIGPKGATNEKLFF.

The chain carries TRBV19 and TRBJ1-1; D not resolved. V was clipped by 1 base and J by 2 bases, with 8 bases between them. Germline CDR1 reads LNHDA; CDR2 reads SQIVND (reference sequence). The CDR3 is 14 residues long. CDR3 region: CASSIALSNTEAFF. The DNA for the CDR3 is TGTGCCAGTAGTATAGCATTATCTAACACTGAAGCTTTCTTT. The full variable domain, its missing parts supplied by reference TRBV19 and TRBJ1-1, is DGGITQSPKYLFRKEGQNVTLSCEQNLNHDAMYWYRQDPGQGLRLIYYSQIVNDFQKGDIAEGYSVSREKKESFPLTVTSAQKNPTAFYLCASSIALSNTEAFFGQGTRLTVV.